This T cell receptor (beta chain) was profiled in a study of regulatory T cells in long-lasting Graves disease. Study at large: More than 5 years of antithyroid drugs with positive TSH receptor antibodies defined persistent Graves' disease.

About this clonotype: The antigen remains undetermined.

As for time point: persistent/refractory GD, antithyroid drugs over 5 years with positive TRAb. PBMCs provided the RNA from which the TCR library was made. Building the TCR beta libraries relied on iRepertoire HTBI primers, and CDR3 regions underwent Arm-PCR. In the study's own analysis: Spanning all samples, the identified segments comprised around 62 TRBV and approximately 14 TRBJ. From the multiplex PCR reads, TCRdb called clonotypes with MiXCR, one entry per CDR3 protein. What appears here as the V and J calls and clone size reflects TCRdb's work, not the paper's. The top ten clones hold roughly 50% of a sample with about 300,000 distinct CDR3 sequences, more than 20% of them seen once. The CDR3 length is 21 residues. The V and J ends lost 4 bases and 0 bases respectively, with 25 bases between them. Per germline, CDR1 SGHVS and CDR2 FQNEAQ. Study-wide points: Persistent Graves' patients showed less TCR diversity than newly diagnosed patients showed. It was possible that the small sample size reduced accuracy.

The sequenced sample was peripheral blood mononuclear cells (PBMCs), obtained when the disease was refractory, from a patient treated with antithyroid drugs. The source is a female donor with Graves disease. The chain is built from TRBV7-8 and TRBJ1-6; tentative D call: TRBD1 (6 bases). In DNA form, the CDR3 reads TGTGCCAGCAGCTCTCCTCCCATGTCGGGGGCCCTGAGCTCCTATAATTCACCCCTCCACTTT. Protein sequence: CASSSPPMSGALSSYNSPLHF.